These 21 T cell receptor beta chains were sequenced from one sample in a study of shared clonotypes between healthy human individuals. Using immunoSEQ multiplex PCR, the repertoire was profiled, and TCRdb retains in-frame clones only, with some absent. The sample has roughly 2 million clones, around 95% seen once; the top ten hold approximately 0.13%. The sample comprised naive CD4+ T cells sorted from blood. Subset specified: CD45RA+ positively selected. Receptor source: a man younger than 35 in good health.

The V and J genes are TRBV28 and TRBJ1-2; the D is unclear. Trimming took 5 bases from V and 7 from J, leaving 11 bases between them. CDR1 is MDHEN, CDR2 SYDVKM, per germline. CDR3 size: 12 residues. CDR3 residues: CASSGLGFGYTF. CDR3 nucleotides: TGTGCCAGCAGTGGGTTGGGTTTTGGCTACACCTTC.

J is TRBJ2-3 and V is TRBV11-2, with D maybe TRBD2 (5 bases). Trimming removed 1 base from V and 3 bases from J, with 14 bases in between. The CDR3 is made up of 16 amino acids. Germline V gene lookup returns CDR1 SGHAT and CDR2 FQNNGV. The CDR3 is CASSLAWGAATDTQYF. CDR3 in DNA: TGTGCCAGCAGCTTAGCGTGGGGAGCGGCAACAGATACGCAGTATTTT.

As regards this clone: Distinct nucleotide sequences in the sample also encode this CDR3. CDR3 in amino acids: CASSQDGARTDTQYF. The CDR3 DNA reads TGTGCCAGCAGCCAAGATGGGGCTAGAACAGATACGCAGTATTTT. This sequence joins TRBV14 and TRBJ2-3; a weak D match, TRBD1 (5 bases). CDR3 size: 15 residues. With 0 bases removed from V and 3 bases from J, the gap between germline ends came to 10 bases. The germline CDR1 and CDR2 sequences are SGHDN and FVKESK.

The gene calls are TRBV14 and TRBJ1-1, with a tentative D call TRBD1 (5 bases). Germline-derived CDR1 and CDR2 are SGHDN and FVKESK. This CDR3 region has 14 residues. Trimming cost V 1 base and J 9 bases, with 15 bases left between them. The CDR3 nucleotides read TGTGCCAGCAGCCAAGGAGGGACGGCAACTCAAGCTTTCTTT. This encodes CASSQGGTATQAFF.

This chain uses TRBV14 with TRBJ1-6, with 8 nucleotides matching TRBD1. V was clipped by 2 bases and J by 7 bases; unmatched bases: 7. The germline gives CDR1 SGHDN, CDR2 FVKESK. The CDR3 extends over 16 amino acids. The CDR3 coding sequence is TGTGCCAGCAGCCAACGATTAACAGGGGGGAATTCACCCCTCCACTTT. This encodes CASSQRLTGGNSPLHF.

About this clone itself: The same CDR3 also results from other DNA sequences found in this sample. CDR3 in amino acids: CASSLGYEQYF. The CDR3 nucleotides are TGTGCCAGCAGTTTGGGTTACGAGCAGTACTTC. The V call is TRBV6-5, the J call TRBJ2-7; no reliable D call. The CDR3 runs 11 residues. V dropped 4 bases and J dropped 4 bases, with 5 bases sitting between them. The germline gives CDR1 MNHEY, CDR2 SVGAGI.

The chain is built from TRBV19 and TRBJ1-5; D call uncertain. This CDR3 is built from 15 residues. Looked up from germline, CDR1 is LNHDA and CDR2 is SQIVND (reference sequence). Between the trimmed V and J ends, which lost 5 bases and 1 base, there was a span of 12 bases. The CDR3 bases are TGTGCCAGTAGTTTCCAAGGACTGAGCAATCAGCCCCAGCATTTT. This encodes CASSFQGLSNQPQHF.

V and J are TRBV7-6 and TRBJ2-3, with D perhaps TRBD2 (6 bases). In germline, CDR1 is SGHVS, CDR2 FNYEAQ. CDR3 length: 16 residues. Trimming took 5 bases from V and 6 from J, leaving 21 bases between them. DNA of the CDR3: TGTGCCAGCAGCCTACGGCGGGGACCCAGCATCGATACGCAGTATTTT. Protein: CASSLRRGPSIDTQYF.

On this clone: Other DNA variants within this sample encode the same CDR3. The CDR3 DNA sequence: TGTGCCAGCAGCCTCACAGGGGACTATGGCTACACCTTC. Amino acid sequence: CASSLTGDYGYTF. This chain connects TRBV7-2 to TRBJ1-2; 7 nucleotides agree with TRBD1. V shed 5 bases, J shed 3 bases, and the junction held 3 bases outside the gene matches. CDR3 size: 13 residues. CDR1 is SGHTA and CDR2 is FQGNSA in the germline V gene.

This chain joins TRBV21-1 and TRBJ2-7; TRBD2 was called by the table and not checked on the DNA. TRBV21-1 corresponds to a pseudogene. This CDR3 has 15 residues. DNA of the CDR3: TGTGCCAGCAGCCTGGGGCTAGCGGAGTCCTACGAGCAGTACTTC. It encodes CASSLGLAESYEQYF.

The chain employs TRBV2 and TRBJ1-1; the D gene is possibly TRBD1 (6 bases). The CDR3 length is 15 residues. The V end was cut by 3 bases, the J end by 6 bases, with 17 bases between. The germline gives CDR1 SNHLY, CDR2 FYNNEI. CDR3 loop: CASSDGVRGVSEAFF. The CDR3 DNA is TGTGCCAGCAGTGATGGAGTCAGGGGAGTCTCTGAAGCTTTCTTT.

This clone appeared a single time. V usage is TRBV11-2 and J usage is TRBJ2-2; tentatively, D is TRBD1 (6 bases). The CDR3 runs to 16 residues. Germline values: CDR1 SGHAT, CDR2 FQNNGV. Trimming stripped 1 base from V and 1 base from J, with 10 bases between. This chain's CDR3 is CASSLVWGQNTGELFF. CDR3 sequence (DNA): TGTGCCAGCAGCTTAGTGTGGGGGCAGAACACCGGGGAGCTGTTTTTT.

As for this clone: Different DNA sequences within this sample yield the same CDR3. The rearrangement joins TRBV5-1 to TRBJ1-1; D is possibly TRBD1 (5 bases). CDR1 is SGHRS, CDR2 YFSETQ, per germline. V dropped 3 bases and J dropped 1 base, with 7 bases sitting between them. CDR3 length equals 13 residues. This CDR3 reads CASSSQGNTEAFF. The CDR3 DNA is TGCGCCAGCAGCTCTCAGGGGAACACTGAAGCTTTCTTT. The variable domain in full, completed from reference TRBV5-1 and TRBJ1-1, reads KAGVTQTPRYLIKTRGQQVTLSCSPISGHRSVSWYQQTPGQGLQFLFEYFSETQRNKGNFPGRFSGRQFSNSRSEMNVSTLELGDSALYLCASSSQGNTEAFFGQGTRLTVV.

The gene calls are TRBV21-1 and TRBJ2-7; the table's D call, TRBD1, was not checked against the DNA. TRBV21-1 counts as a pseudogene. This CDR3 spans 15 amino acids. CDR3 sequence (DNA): TGTGCCAGCAGCAAACGGCCAGACAGGGGGAACGAGCAGTACTTC. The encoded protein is CASSKRPDRGNEQYF.

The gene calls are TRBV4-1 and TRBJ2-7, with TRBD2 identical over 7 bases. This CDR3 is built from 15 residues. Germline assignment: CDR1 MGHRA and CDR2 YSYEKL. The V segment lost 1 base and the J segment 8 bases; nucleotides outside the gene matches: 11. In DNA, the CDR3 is TGCGCCAGCAGCCAAGCAGGGACTAAACTCCTACAGCAGTACTTC. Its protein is CASSQAGTKLLQQYF.

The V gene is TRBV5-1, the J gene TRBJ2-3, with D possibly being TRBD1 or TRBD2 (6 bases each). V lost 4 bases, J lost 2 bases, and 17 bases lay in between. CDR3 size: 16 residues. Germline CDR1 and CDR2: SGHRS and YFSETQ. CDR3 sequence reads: CASSRGTGATTDTQYF. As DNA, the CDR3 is TGCGCCAGCAGCCGCGGGACGGGGGCCACCACAGATACGCAGTATTTT.

The CDR3 region is CASSKQGVGEPQHF. Here the CDR3 DNA reads TGTGCCAGCTCAAAACAGGGGGTTGGGGAGCCCCAGCATTTT. The gene calls are TRBV18 and TRBJ1-5, with 8 bases lining up with TRBD1. V gave up 5 bases and J gave up 8 bases; unmatched junction bases: 8. This CDR3 is built from 14 residues. Germline V gene data show CDR1 as KGHSH and CDR2 as LQKENI. The entire variable domain, with the rest obtained from reference TRBV18 and TRBJ1-5, is as follows: NAGVMQNPRHLVRRRGQEARLRCSPMKGHSHVYWYRQLPEEGLKFMVYLQKENIIDESGMPKERFSAEFPKEGPSILRIQQVVRGDSAAYFCASSKQGVGEPQHFGDGTRLSIL.

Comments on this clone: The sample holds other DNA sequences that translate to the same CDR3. CDR3 sequence (DNA): TGCGCCAGCAGCTTGGGGGATACAGATACGCAGTATTTT. Translating gives CASSLGDTDTQYF. The chain links TRBV5-1 to TRBJ2-3; D uncertain. CDR3 length: 13 residues. V was trimmed by 0 bases and J by 3 bases, leaving 5 bases between them. The germline gives CDR1 SGHRS, CDR2 YFSETQ.

The DNA of the CDR3 is TGTGCCAGCAGTAGTAGGGGCCTGATTCCGTACGAGCAGTACTTC. Its translation is CASSSRGLIPYEQYF. The chain joins TRBV28 to TRBJ2-7, with D possibly being TRBD1 (5 bases). Germline V CDR1 and CDR2: MDHEN, SYDVKM. There are 15 residues in the CDR3. Trimming stripped 5 bases from V and 4 bases from J, with 18 bases between.

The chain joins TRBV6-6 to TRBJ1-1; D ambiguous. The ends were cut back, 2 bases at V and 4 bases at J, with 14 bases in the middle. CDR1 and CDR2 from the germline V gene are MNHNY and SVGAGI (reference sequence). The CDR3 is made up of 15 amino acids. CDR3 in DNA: TGTGCCAGCAGTTACGCACGGGGAGTGGGCACTGAAGCTTTCTTT. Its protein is CASSYARGVGTEAFF.

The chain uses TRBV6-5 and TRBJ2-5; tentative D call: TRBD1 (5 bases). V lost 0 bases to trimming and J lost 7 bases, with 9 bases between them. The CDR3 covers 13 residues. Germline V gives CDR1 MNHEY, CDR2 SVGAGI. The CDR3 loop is CASSYSTVGTQYF. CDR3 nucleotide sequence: TGTGCCAGCAGTTACTCGACAGTCGGGACCCAGTACTTC.